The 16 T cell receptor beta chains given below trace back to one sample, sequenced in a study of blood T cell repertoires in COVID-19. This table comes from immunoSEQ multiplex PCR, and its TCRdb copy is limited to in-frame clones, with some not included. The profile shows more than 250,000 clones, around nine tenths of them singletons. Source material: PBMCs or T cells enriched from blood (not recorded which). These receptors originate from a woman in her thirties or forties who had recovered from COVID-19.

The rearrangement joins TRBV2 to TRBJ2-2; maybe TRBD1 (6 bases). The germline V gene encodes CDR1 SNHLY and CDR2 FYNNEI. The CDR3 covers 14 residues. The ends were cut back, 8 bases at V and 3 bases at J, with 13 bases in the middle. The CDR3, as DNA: TGTGCCAGCGAGCATGGGGGCGACACCGGGGAGCTGTTTTTT. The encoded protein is CASEHGGDTGELFF.

The CDR3 is CASSLLSGVNEAFF. The CDR3 DNA follows: TGTGCCAGCAGTTTATTATCGGGGGTTAATGAAGCTTTCTTT. The chain combines TRBV28 with TRBJ1-1, with a tentative D call TRBD1 (5 bases). Germline V gives CDR1 MDHEN, CDR2 SYDVKM. The CDR3 runs to 14 residues. V lost 1 base and J lost 7, with 13 bases in between.

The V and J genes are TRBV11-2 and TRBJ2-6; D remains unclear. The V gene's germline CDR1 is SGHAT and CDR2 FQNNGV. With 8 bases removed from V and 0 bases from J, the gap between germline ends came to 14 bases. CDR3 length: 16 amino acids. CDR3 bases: TGTGCCAGCCCCGACGGAGATTACTCTGGGGCCAACGTCCTGACTTTC. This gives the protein CASPDGDYSGANVLTF.

The CDR3 DNA reads as TGTGCCAGCAGCCCTCGAAGGGACAGCTACGAGCAGTACTTC. Translating gives CASSPRRDSYEQYF. The V call is TRBV7-2, the J call TRBJ2-7; 7 positions match TRBD1. The CDR3 length is 14 residues. Per germline, CDR1 SGHTA and CDR2 FQGNSA. V shed 5 bases, J shed 3 bases, and the junction held 7 bases outside the gene matches. The full variable domain, with the rest looked up from reference TRBV7-2 and TRBJ2-7, is GAGVSQSPSNKVTEKGKDVELRCDPISGHTALYWYRQSLGQGLEFLIYFQGNSAPDKSGLPSDRFSAERTGGSVSTLTIQRTQQEDSAVYLCASSPRRDSYEQYFGPGTRLTVT.

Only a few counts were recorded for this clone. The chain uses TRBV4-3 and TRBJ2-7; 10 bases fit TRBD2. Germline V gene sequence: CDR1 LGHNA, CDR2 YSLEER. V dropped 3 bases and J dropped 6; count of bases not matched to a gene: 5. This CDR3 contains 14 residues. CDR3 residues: CASSHGTSVGEQYF. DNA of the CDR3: TGCGCCAGCAGCCATGGGACTAGCGTGGGCGAGCAGTACTTC.

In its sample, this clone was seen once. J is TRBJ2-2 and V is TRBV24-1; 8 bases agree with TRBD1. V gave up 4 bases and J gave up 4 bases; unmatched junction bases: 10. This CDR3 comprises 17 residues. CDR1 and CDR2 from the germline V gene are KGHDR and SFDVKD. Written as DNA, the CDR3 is TGTGCCACCAGTGACAACACCGGGACAGGAAGCACCGGGGAGCTGTTTTTT. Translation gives CATSDNTGTGSTGELFF.

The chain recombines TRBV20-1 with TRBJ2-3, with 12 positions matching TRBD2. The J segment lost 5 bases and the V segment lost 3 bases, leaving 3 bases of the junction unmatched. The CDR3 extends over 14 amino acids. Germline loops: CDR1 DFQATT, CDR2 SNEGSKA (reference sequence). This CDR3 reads CSASKTSGRDTQYF. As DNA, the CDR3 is TGCAGTGCTAGTAAGACTAGCGGGAGAGATACGCAGTATTTT.

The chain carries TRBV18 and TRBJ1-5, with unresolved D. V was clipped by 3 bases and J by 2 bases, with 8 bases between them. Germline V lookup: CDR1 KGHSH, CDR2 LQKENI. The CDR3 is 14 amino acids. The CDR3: CASSPNQGNQPQHF. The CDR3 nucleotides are TGTGCCAGCTCACCGAATCAGGGCAATCAGCCCCAGCATTTT.

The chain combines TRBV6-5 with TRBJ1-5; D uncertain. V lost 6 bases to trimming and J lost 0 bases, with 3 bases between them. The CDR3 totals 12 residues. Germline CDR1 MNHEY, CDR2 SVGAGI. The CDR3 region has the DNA TGTGCCAGCAGCCATAGCAATCAGCCCCAGCATTTT. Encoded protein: CASSHSNQPQHF.

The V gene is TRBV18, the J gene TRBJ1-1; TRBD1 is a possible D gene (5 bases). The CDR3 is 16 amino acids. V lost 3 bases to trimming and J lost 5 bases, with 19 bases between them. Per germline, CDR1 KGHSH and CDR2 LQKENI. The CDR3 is CASSPAAGVYGTEAFF. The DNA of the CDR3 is TGTGCCAGCTCACCCGCGGCGGGGGTATATGGGACTGAAGCTTTCTTT.

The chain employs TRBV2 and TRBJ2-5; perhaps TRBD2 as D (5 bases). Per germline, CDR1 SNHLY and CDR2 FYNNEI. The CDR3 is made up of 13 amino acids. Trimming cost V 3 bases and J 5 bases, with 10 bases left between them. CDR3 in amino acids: CASSDEGYETQYF. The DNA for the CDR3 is TGTGCCAGCAGTGATGAGGGATACGAGACCCAGTACTTC.

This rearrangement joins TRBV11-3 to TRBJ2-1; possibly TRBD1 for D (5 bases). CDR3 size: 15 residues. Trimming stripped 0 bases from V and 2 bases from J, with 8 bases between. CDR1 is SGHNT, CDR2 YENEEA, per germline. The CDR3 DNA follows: TGTGCCAGCAGCTTAGACAGGGAAGCCTACAATGAGCAGTTCTTC. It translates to CASSLDREAYNEQFF.

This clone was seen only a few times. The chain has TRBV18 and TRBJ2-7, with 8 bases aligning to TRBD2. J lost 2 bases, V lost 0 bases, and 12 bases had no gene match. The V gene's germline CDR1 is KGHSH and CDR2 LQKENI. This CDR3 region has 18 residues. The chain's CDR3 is CASSPPTSVTGMTYEQYF. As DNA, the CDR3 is TGTGCCAGCTCACCACCGACTAGCGTGACAGGTATGACCTACGAGCAGTACTTC.

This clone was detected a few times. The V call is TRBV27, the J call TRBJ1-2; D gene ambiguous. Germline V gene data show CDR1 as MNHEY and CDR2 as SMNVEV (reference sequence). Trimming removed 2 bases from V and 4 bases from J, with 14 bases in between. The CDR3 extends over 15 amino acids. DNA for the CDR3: TGTGCCAGCAGTTTAGCAGGCGATGGTGGCTATGGCTACACCTTC. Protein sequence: CASSLAGDGGYGYTF.

This chain's CDR3 is CASSYSTLTTDTQYF. For the CDR3, the DNA is TGTGCCAGCAGTTACTCGACACTTACCACAGATACGCAGTATTTT. The chain employs TRBV6-6 and TRBJ2-3; D is unresolved. This CDR3 spans 15 amino acids. Trimming took off 0 bases at V and 2 bases at J, with 9 bases between the two ends. Germline CDR1 is MNHNY and CDR2 is SVGAGI (reference sequence).

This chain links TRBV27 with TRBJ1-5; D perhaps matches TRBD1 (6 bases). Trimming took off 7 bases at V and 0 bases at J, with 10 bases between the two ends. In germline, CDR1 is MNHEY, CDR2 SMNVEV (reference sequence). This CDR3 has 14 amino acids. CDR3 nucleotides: TGTGCCAGCAAAGGGACACTTAGCAATCAGCCCCAGCATTTT. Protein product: CASKGTLSNQPQHF.